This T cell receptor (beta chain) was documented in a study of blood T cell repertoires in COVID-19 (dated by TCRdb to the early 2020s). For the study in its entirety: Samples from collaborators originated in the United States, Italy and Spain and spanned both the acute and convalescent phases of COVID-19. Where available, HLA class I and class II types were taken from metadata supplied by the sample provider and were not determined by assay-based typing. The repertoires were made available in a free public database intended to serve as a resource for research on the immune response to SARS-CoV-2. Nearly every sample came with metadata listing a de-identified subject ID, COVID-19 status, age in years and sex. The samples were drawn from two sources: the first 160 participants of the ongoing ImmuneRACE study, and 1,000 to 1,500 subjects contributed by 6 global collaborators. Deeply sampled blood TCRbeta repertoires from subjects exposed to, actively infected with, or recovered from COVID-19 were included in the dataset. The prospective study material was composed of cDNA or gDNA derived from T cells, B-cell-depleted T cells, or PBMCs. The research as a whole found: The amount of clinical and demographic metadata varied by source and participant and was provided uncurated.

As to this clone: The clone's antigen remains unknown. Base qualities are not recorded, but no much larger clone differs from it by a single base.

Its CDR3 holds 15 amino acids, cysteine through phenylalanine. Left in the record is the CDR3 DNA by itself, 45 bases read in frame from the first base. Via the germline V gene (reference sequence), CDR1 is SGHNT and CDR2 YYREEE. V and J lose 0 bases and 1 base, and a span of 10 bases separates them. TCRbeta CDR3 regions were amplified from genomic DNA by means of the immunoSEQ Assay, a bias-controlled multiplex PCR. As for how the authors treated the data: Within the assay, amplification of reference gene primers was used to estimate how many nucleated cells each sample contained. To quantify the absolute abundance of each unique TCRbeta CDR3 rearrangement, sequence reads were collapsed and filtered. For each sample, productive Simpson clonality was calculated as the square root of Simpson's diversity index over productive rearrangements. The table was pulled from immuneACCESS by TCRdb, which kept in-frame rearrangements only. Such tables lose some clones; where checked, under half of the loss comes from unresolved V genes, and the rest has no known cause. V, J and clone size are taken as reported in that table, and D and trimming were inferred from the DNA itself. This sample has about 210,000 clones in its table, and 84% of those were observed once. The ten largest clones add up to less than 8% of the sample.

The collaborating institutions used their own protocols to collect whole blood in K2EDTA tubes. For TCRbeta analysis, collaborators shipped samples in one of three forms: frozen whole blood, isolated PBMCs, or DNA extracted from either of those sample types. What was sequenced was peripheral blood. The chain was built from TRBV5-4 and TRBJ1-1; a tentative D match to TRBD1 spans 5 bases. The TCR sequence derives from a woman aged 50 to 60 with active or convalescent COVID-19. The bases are TGTGCCAGCAGCTTGGCCGGGACTCAGAACACTGAAGCTTTCTTT. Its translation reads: CASSLAGTQNTEAFF.